This TCR beta chain was sequenced during a study of T cells in Graves' hyperthyroidism and ophthalmopathy. V lost 4 bases to trimming and J lost 6 bases; unmatched junction nucleotides: 8. The germline CDR1 and CDR2 sequences are SNHLY and FYNNEI. CDR3 length: 15 amino acids. The investigators amplified TCR beta CDR3 regions from RNA transcripts. The HTBI primer set drove a first-round RT-PCR of the TCR CDR3. MiXCR was run by TCRdb on the multiplex PCR reads, yielding one entry per CDR3 protein. The data contain 530,000 or so distinct CDR3 sequences, 17% of them singletons. Study-wide results and caveats: Most thyroid clonotypes that were expanded above 0.001 also turned up in blood.

This clonotype was picked up many times. The antigen is not known. The receptor's source is a woman aged 18-29 years with Graves' ophthalmopathy. The sample was blood. The V call is TRBV2, the J call TRBJ1-2; 10 positions match TRBD1. In DNA, the CDR3 is TGTGCCAGCAGTGGCCGGGACAGGGGACAAGATGGCTACACCTTC. Protein sequence: CASSGRDRGQDGYTF.